The 19 T cell receptor beta chains below come from one sample, sequenced in a study of T-cell reconstitution after alpha-beta-depleted transplantation in children. Unique molecular identifiers were built into the TCRbeta library. TCRdb re-analysed the PCR reads in MiXCR, keeping a single row per CDR3 protein. Of fewer than 400,000 distinct CDR3 sequences detected, around 20% appear once; the ten largest clones hold approximately 11%. The sample in question was PBMCs, mostly from graft donor cells, obtained 180 days after TCRalphabeta/CD19-depleted stem cell transplant. Receptors were obtained from a male patient between 5 and 17 years old who had a stem cell transplant for acute lymphoblastic leukemia, so the T cells may come from the graft donor.

The V and J genes are TRBV20-1 and TRBJ2-7, with TRBD2 identical over 10 bases. Germline V gene sequence: CDR1 DFQATT, CDR2 SNEGSKA (reference sequence). CDR3 length: 14 amino acids. V dropped 1 base and J dropped 4; count of bases not matched to a gene: 4. CDR3 loop: CSARVHSGRYEQYF. CDR3 sequence (DNA): TGCAGTGCTAGAGTTCATAGCGGGAGGTACGAGCAGTACTTC.

This clonotype has a count of ten or more. The V and J genes are TRBV2 and TRBJ2-2, with D perhaps TRBD2 (5 bases). The V end lost 3 bases, the J end lost 5 bases, and 7 bases lay between the germline ends. CDR3 length equals 13 residues. The germline V gene has CDR1 SNHLY and CDR2 FYNNEI. In DNA form, the CDR3 reads TGTGCCAGCAGTGAGGAGCGGACCGGGGAGCTGTTTTTT. This encodes CASSEERTGELFF.

The V and J genes are TRBV21-1 and TRBJ2-1; the table's D gene call, TRBD1, was not cross checked with the DNA. TRBV21-1 is annotated as a pseudogene. CDR3 length: 16 amino acids. This CDR3 is CASSRKGTPHVDEQFF. Here the CDR3 DNA reads TGTGCCAGCAGCAGAAAAGGGACACCCCACGTCGATGAGCAGTTCTTC.

The genes are TRBV12-3 or TRBV12-4 and TRBJ2-3; D unclear. CDR3 length: 16 residues. V was pared by 6 bases and J by 0 bases, with 16 bases between. CDR3 bases: TGTGCCAGCAGAGCCACCCCGGGCACTAGCACAGATACGCAGTATTTT. Its protein is CASRATPGTSTDTQYF.

The chain couples TRBV5-1 to TRBJ2-1; D may be TRBD1 (5 bases). The germline CDR1 and CDR2 sequences are SGHRS and YFSETQ. V dropped 4 bases and J dropped 2 bases, with 10 bases sitting between them. The CDR3 is 14 residues long. Here the CDR3 DNA reads TGCGCCAGCAGCCCGCGGACAACCTACAATGAGCAGTTCTTC. Its translation: CASSPRTTYNEQFF.

This clonotype was detected only a few times. The CDR3 spells CASSLVLREQYF. The CDR3 bases are TGTGCCAGCAGTTTAGTTCTCCGCGAGCAGTACTTC. The V gene is TRBV12-3 or TRBV12-4, the J gene TRBJ2-7, with unresolved D. CDR3 length equals 12 residues. V was cut by 1 base and J by 6 bases, with 7 bases left in between.

This clonotype came up many times. The chain combines TRBV5-1 with TRBJ2-1; no clear D. The V gene's germline CDR1 is SGHRS and CDR2 YFSETQ. CDR3 length: 14 residues. V lost 4 bases and J 6 bases, leaving 14 bases between the germline ends. In DNA form, the CDR3 reads TGCGCCAGCAGCATCGGACCCGGCGGCAATGAGCAGTTCTTC. Its translation: CASSIGPGGNEQFF.

This clonotype turned up a few times. The rearrangement joins TRBV12-3 or TRBV12-4 to TRBJ1-6; no clear D gene. The CDR3 covers 12 residues. The germline V and J ends were trimmed by 6 bases and 7 bases, with 7 bases remaining between them. In nucleotides, the CDR3 is TGTGCCAGCAGAAACATGAATTCACCCCTCCACTTT. It is translated as CASRNMNSPLHF.

This clonotype was counted between two and nine times. This chain uses TRBV4-2 with TRBJ2-2; 8 bases are a match to TRBD2. CDR1 is LGHNA, CDR2 YNFKEQ, per germline. CDR3 length equals 17 residues. Trimming took 0 bases from V and 0 from J; bases not matched to a gene: 3. CDR3 region: CASSQDRSGTNTGELFF. The DNA of the CDR3 is TGTGCCAGCAGCCAAGATCGTAGCGGGACGAACACCGGGGAGCTGTTTTTT.

V is TRBV27 and J is TRBJ2-7; 8 bases are shared with TRBD2. Looked up from germline, CDR1 is MNHEY and CDR2 is SMNVEV (reference sequence). V trimming: 5 bases; J trimming: 4 bases; junction bases outside the gene matches: 22. The CDR3 sequence is 19 residues long. The DNA of the CDR3 is TGTGCCAGCAGTCCCACTGATACGTTGGGACGGGAGGGTAGGTACGAGCAGTACTTC. Translation gives CASSPTDTLGREGRYEQYF.

This chain joins TRBV18 and TRBJ1-2, with 7 bases fitting TRBD1. The germline V gene encodes CDR1 KGHSH and CDR2 LQKENI. J was trimmed by 1 base and V by 5 bases; bases with no gene match: 4. The CDR3 spans 14 residues. The CDR3 loop reads CASSAGTVNYGYTF. The CDR3, as DNA: TGTGCCAGCTCAGCCGGGACAGTTAACTATGGCTACACCTTC.

The V call is TRBV3-1, the J call TRBJ2-3; a possible D gene is TRBD2 (6 bases). Looked up from germline, CDR1 is LGHDT and CDR2 is YNNKEL (reference sequence). The CDR3 has 11 amino acids. V was pared by 5 bases and J by 11 bases, with 11 bases between. CDR3 in DNA: TGTGCCAGCAGCAAAACGGGACTGCAGTATTTT. Amino acids: CASSKTGLQYF.

The chain combines TRBV20-1 with TRBJ2-7; possible D gene TRBD2, 6 bases. This CDR3 has 14 residues. Germline CDR1 DFQATT, CDR2 SNEGSKA (reference sequence). Trimming shortened V by 3 bases and J by 3 bases, and 15 bases separated the two germline ends. CDR3 amino acids: CSASKEGRFYEQYF. The CDR3 DNA sequence: TGCAGTGCTAGTAAGGAGGGAAGATTCTACGAGCAGTACTTC.

This clonotype has ten or more counts. V usage is TRBV5-1 and J usage is TRBJ2-1; the match to TRBD2 covers 8 bases. The CDR3 length is 14 residues. In germline, CDR1 is SGHRS, CDR2 YFSETQ. With V trimmed by 5 bases and J by 3 bases, 4 bases remained unmatched. DNA of the CDR3: TGCGCCAGCAGTCCCGGGACTAGCTACAATGAGCAGTTCTTC. Protein: CASSPGTSYNEQFF.

The rearrangement joins TRBV5-1 to TRBJ2-7, with D perhaps matching TRBD1 (6 bases). CDR3 length equals 14 residues. V lost 4 bases and J lost 4, with 15 bases in between. Germline lookup yields CDR1 SGHRS and CDR2 YFSETQ. CDR3 protein: CASSVRTDQYEQYF. In nucleotides, the CDR3 is TGCGCCAGCAGCGTAAGGACAGACCAATACGAGCAGTACTTC.

This clonotype has more than one count but fewer than ten. V gene TRBV5-1 combines with J gene TRBJ1-1, with 7 nucleotides matching TRBD1. The ends lost 0 bases at V and 3 bases at J; junction bases unmatched: 8. Germline V lookup: CDR1 SGHRS, CDR2 YFSETQ. The CDR3 spans 16 residues. The CDR3 bases are TGCGCCAGCAGCTTGGTGAGGACAGGAAAGGACACTGAAGCTTTCTTT. This sequence encodes CASSLVRTGKDTEAFF.

This clonotype has ten or more counts. The V call is TRBV20-1, the J call TRBJ2-1; 9 bases map to TRBD1. V shed 5 bases and J 2 bases; nucleotides not matched to a gene: 4. Per germline, CDR1 DFQATT and CDR2 SNEGSKA (reference sequence). This CDR3 contains 14 residues. The DNA for the CDR3 is TGCAGTGCTCTCACAGGGGGCCCCTACAATGAGCAGTTCTTC. Encoded protein: CSALTGGPYNEQFF.

The table lists this clonotype with many counts. The rearrangement links TRBV20-1 to TRBJ1-2; D remains ambiguous. V gave up 3 bases and J gave up 4 bases, with 6 bases separating them. The CDR3 is made up of 11 amino acids. Germline V lookup: CDR1 DFQATT, CDR2 SNEGSKA (reference sequence). DNA of the CDR3: TGCAGTGCTAGGTTGAGCTATGGCTACACCTTC. This sequence encodes CSARLSYGYTF.

The chain combines TRBV11-2 with TRBJ2-7; 11 bases map to TRBD2. J lost 4 bases, V lost 6 bases, and 5 bases had no gene match. The V gene's germline CDR1 is SGHAT and CDR2 FQNNGV. This CDR3 has 14 amino acids. The CDR3: CASSTSGSWYEQYF. In DNA form, the CDR3 reads TGTGCCAGCAGTACTAGCGGGAGTTGGTACGAGCAGTACTTC.